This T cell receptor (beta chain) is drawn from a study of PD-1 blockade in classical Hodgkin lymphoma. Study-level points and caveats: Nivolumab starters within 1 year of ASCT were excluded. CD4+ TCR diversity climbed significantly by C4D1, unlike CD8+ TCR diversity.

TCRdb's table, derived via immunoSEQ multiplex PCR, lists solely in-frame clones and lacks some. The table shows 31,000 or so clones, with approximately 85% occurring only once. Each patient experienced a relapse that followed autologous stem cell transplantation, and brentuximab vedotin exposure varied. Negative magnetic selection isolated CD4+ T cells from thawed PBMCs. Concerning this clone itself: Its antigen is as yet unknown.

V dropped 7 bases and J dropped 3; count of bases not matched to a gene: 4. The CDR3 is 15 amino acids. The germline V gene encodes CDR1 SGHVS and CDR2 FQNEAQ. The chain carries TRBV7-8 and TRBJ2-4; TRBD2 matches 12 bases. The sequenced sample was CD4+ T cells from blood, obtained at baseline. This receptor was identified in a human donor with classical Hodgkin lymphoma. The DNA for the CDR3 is TGTGCCAGCATACTAGCGGGAGGAAACAAAAACATTCAGTACTTC. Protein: CASILAGGNKNIQYF.